The clone carrying this T cell receptor beta chain was observed many times. This specimen comes from a study of T-cell reconstitution after alpha-beta-depleted transplantation in children. The ends were cut back, 3 bases at V and 1 base at J, with 8 bases in the middle. The CDR3 extends over 14 amino acids. The germline CDR1 and CDR2 sequences are MGHRA and YSYEKL. Unique molecular identifiers were incorporated during preparation of the TCRbeta library. One entry per CDR3 protein, called by TCRdb with MiXCR from the PCR reads. This sample has roughly 300,000 distinct CDR3 sequences, with approximately 10% found just once.

This sequence joins TRBV4-1 and TRBJ2-3; D is ambiguous. The material was PBMCs from the stem cell graft donor, obtained from the stem cell graft. This sequence originates from a human donor who donated a stem cell graft to a child with acute lymphoblastic leukemia. This CDR3 is CASSHAPGTDTQYF. As DNA, the CDR3 is TGCGCCAGCAGCCATGCTCCTGGCACAGATACGCAGTATTTT.